This T cell receptor (beta chain) emerged from a study of T cells in Graves' hyperthyroidism and ophthalmopathy. Study findings and constraints: Blood also held most thyroid clonotypes expanded beyond 0.001. The model identified upcoming ophthalmopathy a median approximately six months ahead of onset.

Per germline, CDR1 MNHNS and CDR2 SASEGT. The CDR3 has 15 amino acids. Trimming removed 4 bases from V and 3 bases from J; junction bases left unmatched: 9. RNA transcripts yielded amplified TCR beta CDR3 regions. The TCR CDR3 first-round RT-PCR relied on the HTBI primer set. TCRdb reprocessed the multiplex PCR reads with MiXCR, giving one entry per CDR3 protein. The data show about 500,000 distinct CDR3 sequences, roughly 15% seen once. Clinicians diagnosed patients from clinical symptoms, serum thyroxine and TRAb, thyroid ultrasound and orbital computed tomography. PBMCs were collected from a roughly 10 ml volume of fresh peripheral blood. Only a few counts were recorded for this clonotype. Its specificity is not known.

The receptor was derived from a woman aged 25-40 years with Graves' ophthalmopathy. This sequence joins TRBV6-1 and TRBJ2-7; 7 positions match TRBD2. The sequenced sample consisted of blood. The CDR3, as DNA: TGTGCCAGCAGTGCTCCTAGCGGAACTTTCTACGAGCAGTACTTC. Translating gives CASSAPSGTFYEQYF.